Below, 8 T cell receptor beta chains from the same sample are listed, as sequenced in a study of blood T cell repertoires in COVID-19. Some clones are missing from TCRdb's copy, which holds only in-frame ones; the method was immunoSEQ multiplex PCR. There are around 150,000 clones in the sample; about 88% occur only once, and 2.5% to 3% lies in the top ten. The sequenced sample was peripheral blood. The receptors derive from a human donor with COVID-19, enrolled during active disease. The donor label of this sample is uncertain.

The chain has TRBV9 and TRBJ1-4; D gene unclear. This CDR3 is 16 amino acids long. Germline V gives CDR1 SGDLS, CDR2 YYNGEE. V was cut by 0 bases and J by 5 bases, with 14 bases left in between. CDR3 DNA: TGTGCCAGCAGCGTAGGTAACAGTCCCCCAAATGAAAAACTGTTTTTT. It is translated as CASSVGNSPPNEKLFF.

This sequence joins TRBV7-2 and TRBJ2-3; TRBD1 aligns across 7 bases. This CDR3 comprises 15 residues. Germline V gene lookup returns CDR1 SGHTA and CDR2 FQGNSA. J lost 2 bases, V lost 2 bases, and 4 bases had no gene match. The CDR3 DNA is TGTGCCAGCAGCTTATCCGGGACAGTCACAGATACGCAGTATTTT. Translating it yields CASSLSGTVTDTQYF.

The chain employs TRBV6-2 or TRBV6-3 and TRBJ2-5; 11 bases align to TRBD1. The CDR3 has 16 amino acids. Germline CDR1 MNHEY, CDR2 SVGEGT. The junction had 9 bases not matched to a gene; V was cut back by 6 bases and J by 3 bases. The CDR3 DNA reads as TGTGCCAGCAGCCCTAGGGACAGGGGGGGAGAAGAGACCCAGTACTTC. Protein: CASSPRDRGGEETQYF.

The chain employs TRBV7-9 and TRBJ1-4; D ambiguous. This CDR3 spans 14 amino acids. CDR1 and CDR2 (germline): SEHNR, FQNEAQ (reference sequence). V gave up 5 bases and J gave up 3 bases, with 10 bases separating them. The CDR3, as DNA: TGTGCCAGCAGCCCTCTGGCATCTAATGAAAAACTGTTTTTT. It encodes CASSPLASNEKLFF.

CDR3 nucleotides: TGTGCCAGCAGTCCACCGTCGGGGGTTAAAGCTTTCTTT. Protein product: CASSPPSGVKAFF. The chain couples TRBV28 to TRBJ1-1; perhaps TRBD1 as D (5 bases). Trimming shortened V by 5 bases and J by 9 bases, and 16 bases separated the two germline ends. Germline V gene sequence: CDR1 MDHEN, CDR2 SYDVKM. This CDR3 is 13 amino acids long. The entire variable domain, with the rest obtained from reference TRBV28 and TRBJ1-1, is as follows: DVKVTQSSRYLVKRTGEKVFLECVQDMDHENMFWYRQDPGLGLRLIYFSYDVKMKEKGDIPEGYSVSREKKERFSLILESASTNQTSMYLCASSPPSGVKAFFGQGTRLTVV.

The chain joins TRBV15 to TRBJ2-1; weak D call: TRBD1 (5 bases). V lost 4 bases, J lost 6 bases, and 19 bases lay in between. The CDR3 runs to 16 residues. Germline values: CDR1 LNHNV, CDR2 YYDKDF (reference sequence). CDR3 amino acids: CATSTPMVGAGNEQFF. The CDR3 DNA follows: TGTGCCACCAGCACTCCCATGGTAGGGGCCGGCAATGAGCAGTTCTTC.

The chain has TRBV2 and TRBJ2-5; maybe TRBD2 (6 bases). The germline V gene encodes CDR1 SNHLY and CDR2 FYNNEI. The length of the CDR3 is 16 residues. V was shortened by 0 bases and J by 6 bases, with 17 bases between the two germline ends. The CDR3 loop is CASSEAWAGTSKTQYF. CDR3 in DNA: TGTGCCAGCAGTGAAGCGTGGGCAGGGACTTCAAAGACCCAGTACTTC.

This chain connects TRBV3-1 (or the pseudogene TRBV3-2) to TRBJ2-4; TRBD1 aligns across 8 bases. The ends lost 3 bases at V and 0 bases at J; junction bases unmatched: 7. The CDR3 spans 17 residues. Germline CDR1 reads LGHDT; CDR2 reads YNNKEL (reference sequence). CDR3 DNA: TGTGCCAGCAGCCACCACAGGGGGATCCTAGCCAAAAACATTCAGTACTTC. It yields the protein CASSHHRGILAKNIQYF.